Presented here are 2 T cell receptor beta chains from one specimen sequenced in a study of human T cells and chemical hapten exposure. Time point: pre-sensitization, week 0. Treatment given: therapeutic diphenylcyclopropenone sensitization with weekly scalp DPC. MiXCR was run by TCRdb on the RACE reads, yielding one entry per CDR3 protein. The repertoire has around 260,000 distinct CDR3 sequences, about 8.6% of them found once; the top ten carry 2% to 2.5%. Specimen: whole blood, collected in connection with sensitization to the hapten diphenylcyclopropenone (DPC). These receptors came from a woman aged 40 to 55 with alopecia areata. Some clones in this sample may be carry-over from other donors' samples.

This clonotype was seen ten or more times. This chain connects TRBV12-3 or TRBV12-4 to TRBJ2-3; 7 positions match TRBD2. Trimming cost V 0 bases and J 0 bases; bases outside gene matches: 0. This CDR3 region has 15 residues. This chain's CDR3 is CASSLAGGSTDTQYF. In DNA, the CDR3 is TGTGCCAGCAGTTTAGCGGGAGGGAGCACAGATACGCAGTATTTT.

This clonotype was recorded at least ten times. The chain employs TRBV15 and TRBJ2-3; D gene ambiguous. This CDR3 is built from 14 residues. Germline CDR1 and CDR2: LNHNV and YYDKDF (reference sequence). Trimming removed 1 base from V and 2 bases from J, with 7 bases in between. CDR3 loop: CATSRGSATDTQYF. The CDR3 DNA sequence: TGTGCCACCAGCAGAGGTTCAGCCACAGATACGCAGTATTTT.